This T cell receptor (beta chain) comes out of a study of shared T cell receptors in the human thymus. TCRdb's copy holds only in-frame clones and misses some; the assay was immunoSEQ multiplex PCR. Here the sample spans about 380,000 clones, approximately 95% being singletons. The germline V gene has CDR1 MGHDK and CDR2 SYGVNS. This CDR3 is built from 17 residues. The V segment lost 3 bases and the J segment 6 bases; nucleotides outside the gene matches: 10. This chain links TRBV25-1 with TRBJ2-3, with 12 bases lining up with TRBD2. The sequence was collected from a human donor. The sequencing sample was made of thymocytes. This CDR3 reads CASSDRILAGGADTQYF. CDR3 in DNA: TGTGCCAGCAGTGACCGCATACTAGCGGGAGGAGCGGATACGCAGTATTTT.